What follows are 32 T cell receptor beta chains derived from one specimen sequenced in a study of brain T cells in children with intractable seizures. Libraries were prepared by immunoSEQ multiplex PCR; TCRdb keeps only in-frame clonotypes and omits some of them. The sample has about 340,000 clones; nearly 95% are singletons. Noted time point: blood from clinic visit 5 months post-surgery; TSC patient then seizure free. The sample here was peripheral blood, taken less than 6 months after surgery. Source of these receptors: a boy younger than two with tuberous sclerosis and intractable seizures.

This clone was counted a few times. This chain links TRBV12-3 or TRBV12-4 with TRBJ1-1; D is possibly TRBD1 (5 bases). The ends were cut back, 4 bases at V and 6 bases at J, with 9 bases in the middle. This CDR3 has 12 residues. The CDR3 nucleotides read TGTGCCAGCAGTTCCGGGACGCCTGAAGCTTTCTTT. It specifies CASSSGTPEAFF.

This clone was observed once. The chain has TRBV20-1 and TRBJ1-5, with 7 bases aligning to TRBD1. V lost 3 bases, J lost 3 bases, and 5 bases stayed unmatched. CDR1 and CDR2 from the germline V gene are DFQATT and SNEGSKA (reference sequence). The CDR3 has 14 amino acids. The CDR3, as DNA: TGCAGTGCTAGTGCCCAGGGGGACAATCAGCCCCAGCATTTT. As protein: CSASAQGDNQPQHF.

The V and J genes are TRBV5-1 and TRBJ1-3; D ambiguous. Trimming removed 0 bases from V and 0 bases from J, with 10 bases in between. The CDR3 length is 16 residues. The germline V gene encodes CDR1 SGHRS and CDR2 YFSETQ. Here the CDR3 reads CASSLGGSVSGNTIYF. The CDR3 DNA sequence: TGCGCCAGCAGCTTGGGGGGTTCAGTCTCTGGAAACACCATATATTTT.

This clone was found once. The chain links TRBV4-1 to TRBJ2-7; TRBD1 matches 7 bases. The V gene's germline CDR1 is MGHRA and CDR2 YSYEKL. The CDR3 is 14 amino acids. J lost 3 bases, V lost 4 bases, and 6 bases had no gene match. The CDR3 spells CASSLQTGIYEQYF. For the CDR3, the DNA is TGCGCCAGCAGCCTACAGACAGGGATCTACGAGCAGTACTTC.

The rearrangement joins TRBV3-1 (or the pseudogene TRBV3-2) to TRBJ2-2; unclear D gene. Trimming pared 2 bases from V and 6 bases from J, leaving 7 bases between. CDR1 and CDR2 (germline): LGHDT, YNNKEL (reference sequence). This CDR3 contains 13 residues. The CDR3 sequence is CASSQIVAGELFF. As DNA, the CDR3 is TGTGCCAGCAGCCAAATAGTGGCCGGGGAGCTGTTTTTT.

V gene TRBV5-1 combines with J gene TRBJ2-5; tentatively, D is TRBD1 or TRBD2 (5 bases each). The CDR3 is 18 amino acids. Trimming took 4 bases from V and 1 from J, leaving 23 bases between them. The germline gives CDR1 SGHRS, CDR2 YFSETQ. The CDR3 is CASSVRGLSEGVQETQYF. The DNA of the CDR3 is TGCGCCAGCAGCGTCCGCGGACTCTCGGAAGGGGTCCAAGAGACCCAGTACTTC. The complete variable domain, with remaining parts taken from reference TRBV5-1 and TRBJ2-5, reads KAGVTQTPRYLIKTRGQQVTLSCSPISGHRSVSWYQQTPGQGLQFLFEYFSETQRNKGNFPGRFSGRQFSNSRSEMNVSTLELGDSALYLCASSVRGLSEGVQETQYFGPGTRLLVL.

This chain links TRBV6-6 with TRBJ1-1, with D perhaps matching TRBD1 (5 bases). CDR3 length equals 13 residues. The V end was cut by 5 bases, the J end by 1 base, with 8 bases between. The germline V gene has CDR1 MNHNY and CDR2 SVGAGI (reference sequence). The CDR3 spells CASSSTGNTEAFF. The CDR3 DNA follows: TGTGCCAGCAGTAGCACAGGGAACACTGAAGCTTTCTTT.

As DNA, the CDR3 is TGTGCCAGCAGTGTGGGACATTCTAATGAAAAACTGTTTTTT. This codes for CASSVGHSNEKLFF. The chain carries TRBV2 and TRBJ1-4, with a possible D match to TRBD1 (6 bases). Trimming cost V 4 bases and J 3 bases, with 9 bases left between them. The CDR3 runs to 14 residues. Germline CDR1 and CDR2: SNHLY and FYNNEI.

The chain has TRBV7-9 and TRBJ2-3; 9 bases line up with TRBD1. With V trimmed by 2 bases and J by 0 bases, 6 bases remained unmatched. The CDR3 sequence is 17 residues long. In germline, CDR1 is SEHNR, CDR2 FQNEAQ (reference sequence). The DNA for the CDR3 is TGTGCCAGCAGCTTAATAGCCGGGACAGGGAGCACAGATACGCAGTATTTT. It specifies CASSLIAGTGSTDTQYF.

The chain recombines TRBV5-5 with TRBJ2-3; D might be TRBD1 or TRBD2, each matching 5 bases. The CDR3 consists of 14 residues. V was trimmed by 0 bases and J by 6 bases, leaving 11 bases between them. Germline V CDR1 and CDR2: SGHKS, YYEKEE (reference sequence). The CDR3 here is CASSLVHWGDTQYF. The CDR3 DNA reads TGTGCCAGCAGCTTGGTGCACTGGGGGGATACGCAGTATTTT.

This clone was seen repeatedly, ten times or more. This chain connects TRBV19 to TRBJ1-5; no clear D gene. The CDR3 length is 16 residues. V was cut by 0 bases and J by 6 bases, with 15 bases left in between. Germline assignment: CDR1 LNHDA and CDR2 SQIVND (reference sequence). The CDR3 DNA reads as TGTGCCAGTAGTATAGATCTATACCTTGGGCCTCAGCCCCAGCATTTT. This sequence encodes CASSIDLYLGPQPQHF. The variable domain in full, with the rest retrieved from reference TRBV19 and TRBJ1-5, is DGGITQSPKYLFRKEGQNVTLSCEQNLNHDAMYWYRQDPGQGLRLIYYSQIVNDFQKGDIAEGYSVSREKKESFPLTVTSAQKNPTAFYLCASSIDLYLGPQPQHFGDGTRLSIL.

The V gene is TRBV7-3, the J gene TRBJ2-3; D call uncertain. Germline CDR1 is SGHTA and CDR2 is FQGTGA. The germline V and J ends were trimmed by 1 base and 6 bases, with 8 bases remaining between them. The length of the CDR3 is 13 residues. CDR3 DNA: TGTGCCAGCAGCTTAAGCCCGGAGGATACGCAGTATTTT. Translation gives CASSLSPEDTQYF. The entire variable domain, with the rest obtained from reference TRBV7-3 and TRBJ2-3, is as follows: GAGVSQTPSNKVTEKGKYVELRCDPISGHTALYWYRQSLGQGPEFLIYFQGTGAADDSGLPNDRFFAVRPEGSVSTLKIQRTERGDSAVYLCASSLSPEDTQYFGPGTRLTVL.

This clone was seen only once. The chain uses TRBV30 and TRBJ1-3; no definite D call. This CDR3 contains 16 residues. Germline CDR1 reads GTSNPN; CDR2 reads SVGIG (reference sequence). Trimming pared 4 bases from V and 0 bases from J, leaving 16 bases between. In nucleotides, the CDR3 is TGTGCCTGGAATCTTATTGGAGGGAGCTCTGGAAACACCATATATTTT. This sequence encodes CAWNLIGGSSGNTIYF. The full variable domain, with the rest looked up from reference TRBV30 and TRBJ1-3, is SQTIHQWPATLVQPVGSPLSLECTVEGTSNPNLYWYRQAAGRGLQLLFYSVGIGQISSEVPQNLSASRPQDRQFILSSKKLLLSDSGFYLCAWNLIGGSSGNTIYFGEGSWLTVV.

The V call is TRBV21-1, the J call TRBJ2-7. TRBV21-1 is classified as a pseudogene. This CDR3 has 17 residues. For the CDR3, the DNA is TGTGCCAGCAGCAGAATCCCGCGAGGGACGAGCTCCTACGAGCAGTACTTC. This gives the protein CASSRIPRGTSSYEQYF.

V gene TRBV11-3 combines with J gene TRBJ2-5, with D perhaps matching TRBD1 (5 bases). CDR3 length: 15 amino acids. Germline-derived CDR1 and CDR2 are SGHNT and YENEEA. V was pared by 6 bases and J by 7 bases, with 21 bases between. CDR3 amino acids: CASSPGLGPRGTQYF. The CDR3 nucleotides are TGTGCCAGCAGTCCAGGGCTGGGTCCAAGGGGGACCCAGTACTTC.

This sequence joins TRBV7-3 and TRBJ2-3; no definite D call. V shed 3 bases and J shed 6 bases, with 10 bases lying between them. CDR1 and CDR2 (germline): SGHTA, FQGTGA. This CDR3 comprises 13 residues. Here the CDR3 DNA reads TGTGCCAGCAGCTTCTCTTTCTCTGATACGCAGTATTTT. This sequence encodes CASSFSFSDTQYF.

The chain employs TRBV28 and TRBJ2-2; D tentatively reads TRBD1 or TRBD2 (5 bases each). Germline assignment: CDR1 MDHEN and CDR2 SYDVKM. With 6 bases removed from V and 4 bases from J, the gap between germline ends came to 15 bases. The length of the CDR3 is 15 residues. CDR3 region: CASSLRGPRTGELFF. CDR3 bases: TGTGCCAGCAGCCTTAGGGGACCACGCACCGGGGAGCTGTTTTTT.

The J gene is TRBJ1-2, the V gene TRBV7-3, with TRBD1 matching over 8 bases. Germline CDR1 is SGHTA and CDR2 is FQGTGA. This CDR3 region has 14 residues. V lost 1 base, J lost 10 bases, and 8 bases stayed unmatched. The CDR3 is CASSLKGTGPTYTF. The DNA of the CDR3 is TGTGCCAGCAGCTTAAAAGGGACAGGCCCGACCTACACCTTC.

This chain uses TRBV11-2 with TRBJ1-3; D perhaps matches TRBD1 (5 bases). Trimming removed 4 bases from V and 0 bases from J, with 13 bases in between. This CDR3 region has 16 residues. Germline CDR1 is SGHAT and CDR2 is FQNNGV. The CDR3 DNA follows: TGTGCCAGCAGCTCCCTACGGACACCCTCTGGAAACACCATATATTTT. This translates into CASSSLRTPSGNTIYF.

This rearrangement joins TRBV18 to TRBJ2-5; D ambiguous. The CDR3 contains 13 residues. V was clipped by 6 bases and J by 5 bases, with 13 bases between them. The V gene's germline CDR1 is KGHSH and CDR2 LQKENI. Written as DNA, the CDR3 is TGTGCCAGCTCGACGGGTGTCGGGGAGACCCAGTACTTC. This gives the protein CASSTGVGETQYF.

The chain recombines TRBV5-1 with TRBJ2-7, with 8 bases that match TRBD2. The CDR3 has 16 residues. V shed 4 bases, J shed 0 bases, and the junction held 9 bases outside the gene matches. CDR1 is SGHRS and CDR2 is YFSETQ in the germline V gene. As DNA, the CDR3 is TGCGCCAGCAGCGAACGCAGGACTAGCCCCTCCTACGAGCAGTACTTC. Amino acids: CASSERRTSPSYEQYF.

CDR3 in amino acids: CSASSPGGKYEQYF. CDR3 sequence (DNA): TGCAGTGCTAGTAGTCCAGGGGGCAAGTACGAGCAGTACTTC. J is TRBJ2-7 and V is TRBV20-1, with 8 bases fitting TRBD1. V trimming: 3 bases; J trimming: 4 bases; junction bases outside the gene matches: 8. CDR1 DFQATT and CDR2 SNEGSKA come from the germline V gene (reference sequence). The CDR3 runs to 14 residues.

This clone appeared a single time. The CDR3 bases are TGCGCCAGCAGCCCCGTCAACCAAGAGACCCAGTACTTC. This encodes CASSPVNQETQYF. J is TRBJ2-5 and V is TRBV4-1; D unresolved. The CDR3 extends over 13 amino acids. The V end was cut by 4 bases, the J end by 0 bases, with 6 bases between. Germline V gene lookup returns CDR1 MGHRA and CDR2 YSYEKL.

The rearrangement joins TRBV9 to TRBJ2-1; D is perhaps TRBD1 (7 bases). The CDR3 is 17 residues long. Germline V CDR1 and CDR2: SGDLS, YYNGEE. V was trimmed by 0 bases and J by 5 bases, leaving 18 bases between them. The CDR3 loop reads CASSVGPRGAGDNEQFF. DNA of the CDR3: TGTGCCAGCAGCGTAGGACCCAGGGGGGCTGGGGACAATGAGCAGTTCTTC.

V and J are TRBV7-9 and TRBJ2-4; D not resolved. CDR1 and CDR2 from the germline V gene are SEHNR and FQNEAQ (reference sequence). This CDR3 has 15 residues. V lost 4 bases to trimming and J lost 0 bases, with 10 bases between them. As DNA, the CDR3 is TGTGCCAGCAGCTCTACGACGACAGCCAAAAACATTCAGTACTTC. Protein sequence: CASSSTTTAKNIQYF. Full variable domain (missing parts from reference TRBV7-9 and TRBJ2-4): DTGVSQNPRHKITKRGQNVTFRCDPISEHNRLYWYRQTLGQGPEFLTYFQNEAQLEKSRLLSDRFSAERPKGSFSTLEIQRTEQGDSAMYLCASSSTTTAKNIQYFGAGTRLSVL.

In its sample, this clone was seen a few times. This chain joins TRBV28 and TRBJ1-5; D call uncertain. The V gene lost 7 bases and the J gene lost 9 bases, with 13 bases spanning the gap. Looked up from germline, CDR1 is MDHEN and CDR2 is SYDVKM. This CDR3 is 12 amino acids long. The CDR3 DNA sequence: TGTGCCAGCATGGGATTTACGGTGCCCCAGCATTTT. This sequence encodes CASMGFTVPQHF.

The chain is built from TRBV6-5 and TRBJ2-7, with 7 bases lining up with TRBD1. There are 15 residues in the CDR3. Per the germline V gene, CDR1 is MNHEY and CDR2 is SVGAGI. Unmatched junction bases numbered 15, after V lost 8 bases and J lost 5 bases. The CDR3 spells CASSSSVTGVNEQYF. CDR3 in DNA: TGTGCCAGCTCGTCCTCAGTAACAGGGGTGAACGAGCAGTACTTC.

The chain uses TRBV5-1 and TRBJ2-5, with 10 bases identical to TRBD2. The CDR3 is made up of 15 amino acids. Trimming removed 6 bases from V and 5 bases from J; junction bases left unmatched: 10. Germline values: CDR1 SGHRS, CDR2 YFSETQ. The CDR3 region has the DNA TGCGCCAGCACCGTCGGGCTAGCGGGGGTGGAGACCCAGTACTTC. Its translation: CASTVGLAGVETQYF.

This clone was seen more than once but under ten times. The rearrangement joins TRBV19 to TRBJ2-3; TRBD2 matches 12 bases. Germline V gene data show CDR1 as LNHDA and CDR2 as SQIVND (reference sequence). V dropped 6 bases and J dropped 4; count of bases not matched to a gene: 5. CDR3 length: 15 amino acids. This CDR3 reads CASSLAGGISDTQYF. CDR3 coding DNA: TGTGCCAGTAGCCTAGCGGGAGGGATTTCAGATACGCAGTATTTT.

The chain joins TRBV24-1 to TRBJ1-1; the D is unclear. This CDR3 contains 18 residues. With 5 bases removed from V and 2 bases from J, the gap between germline ends came to 23 bases. The germline V gene has CDR1 KGHDR and CDR2 SFDVKD. CDR3 residues: CATSGTLTRVPENTEAFF. The CDR3, as DNA: TGTGCCACCAGTGGGACCCTCACAAGGGTACCAGAAAACACTGAAGCTTTCTTT.

J is TRBJ1-2 and V is TRBV4-2; TRBD1 is a possible D gene (5 bases). Deletions cut 0 bases from V and 3 bases from J, with 8 bases between. CDR1 is LGHNA, CDR2 YNFKEQ, per germline. This CDR3 has 14 residues. CDR3 DNA sequence: TGTGCCAGCAGCCAAGATGTGGGGGACTATGGCTACACCTTC. This sequence encodes CASSQDVGDYGYTF.

The V gene is TRBV7-3, the J gene TRBJ2-6; D ambiguous. Deletions cut 5 bases from V and 1 base from J, with 9 bases between. The CDR3 has 15 residues. Germline CDR1 and CDR2: SGHTA and FQGTGA. This CDR3 is CASSPIPSGANVLTF. The CDR3 DNA reads as TGTGCCAGCAGCCCGATTCCATCTGGGGCCAACGTCCTGACTTTC.